The 21 T cell receptor beta chains below come from one sample, sequenced in a study of cytomegalovirus exposure and HLA in healthy donors. Researchers ran the PCR with 60 Vbeta and 13 Jbeta primers. The data were produced by immunoSEQ multiplex PCR, yet TCRdb's version contains in-frame clones alone and is incomplete. The sample lists approximately 200,000 clones; around 81% were seen once. The sequenced sample was PBMCs. These receptors were taken from a woman aged 18-29 years in good health and CMV-seropositive.

This CDR3 reads CASSGGHQYSGANVLTF. The DNA of the CDR3 is TGTGCCAGCAGCGGAGGACACCAATACTCTGGGGCCAACGTCCTGACTTTC. J is TRBJ2-6 and V is TRBV9, with D tentatively TRBD1 (5 bases). Trimming took 3 bases from V and 0 from J, leaving 13 bases between them. Germline-derived CDR1 and CDR2 are SGDLS and YYNGEE. This CDR3 region has 17 residues.

This clone occurred once. The CDR3 bases are TGTGCCAGTAGTTTCCGGGGTCAAGAGACCCAGTACTTC. Encoded protein: CASSFRGQETQYF. This sequence joins TRBV19 and TRBJ2-5; D perhaps matches TRBD2 (5 bases). CDR1 is LNHDA, CDR2 SQIVND, per germline (reference sequence). V lost 5 bases, J lost 2 bases, and 9 bases lay in between. The CDR3 extends over 13 amino acids.

This chain uses TRBV4-1 with TRBJ1-1; TRBD1 matches at 8 bases. This CDR3 spans 16 amino acids. Germline values: CDR1 MGHRA, CDR2 YSYEKL. V gave up 4 bases and J gave up 6 bases; unmatched junction bases: 13. The chain's CDR3 is CASSLGVPDRDSEAFF. The CDR3 nucleotides read TGCGCCAGCAGCCTCGGGGTTCCGGACAGGGATTCTGAAGCTTTCTTT.

The table lists this clone with a few counts. V usage is TRBV5-4 and J usage is TRBJ1-2; D is unresolved. This CDR3 spans 13 amino acids. V was shortened by 0 bases and J by 8 bases, with 11 bases between the two germline ends. Germline V gives CDR1 SGHNT, CDR2 YYREEE (reference sequence). The CDR3 protein is CASSLAGKAGYTF. The CDR3 bases are TGTGCCAGCAGCTTGGCCGGGAAGGCGGGCTACACCTTC. Based on the CDR3 plus reference TRBV5-4 and TRBJ1-2, the full variable domain is ETGVTQSPTHLIKTRGQQVTLRCSSQSGHNTVSWYQQALGQGPQFIFQYYREEENGRGNFPPRFSGLQFPNYSSELNVNALELDDSALYLCASSLAGKAGYTFGSGTRLTVV.

CDR3 nucleotide sequence: TGCGCCAGCAGCCAAGGTTCAGGAATGGATGGCTACACCTTC. Its translation is CASSQGSGMDGYTF. V usage is TRBV4-1 and J usage is TRBJ1-2; D is unresolved. Germline CDR1 and CDR2: MGHRA and YSYEKL. Trimming took 1 base from V and 6 from J, leaving 12 bases between them. This CDR3 comprises 14 residues.

This clone was counted a few times. The chain has TRBV11-3 and TRBJ2-3; 7 bases agree with TRBD1. V trimming: 5 bases; J trimming: 6 bases; junction bases outside the gene matches: 8. Looked up from germline, CDR1 is SGHNT and CDR2 is YENEEA. The CDR3 spans 14 residues. CDR3 loop: CASSTGQPTDTQYF. CDR3 coding DNA: TGTGCCAGCAGCACGGGACAGCCGACTGATACGCAGTATTTT.

This chain joins TRBV19 and TRBJ2-7; 7 bases match TRBD1. The length of the CDR3 is 14 residues. V dropped 5 bases and J dropped 5; count of bases not matched to a gene: 9. Germline V gene sequence: CDR1 LNHDA, CDR2 SQIVND (reference sequence). The CDR3 protein is CASSPPTGRDEQYF. The CDR3 DNA is TGTGCCAGTAGTCCTCCGACAGGGCGAGACGAGCAGTACTTC.

The chain combines TRBV9 with TRBJ1-4; D possibly corresponds to TRBD1 (5 bases). The V end was cut by 0 bases, the J end by 6 bases, with 9 bases between. Germline CDR1 and CDR2: SGDLS and YYNGEE. The CDR3 sequence is 14 residues long. The CDR3 coding sequence is TGTGCCAGCAGCGTAGGCTCAGGGCATGAAAAACTGTTTTTT. It translates to CASSVGSGHEKLFF.

This chain uses TRBV6-5 with TRBJ2-5; 11 nucleotides match TRBD2. Trimming took 4 bases from V and 4 from J; bases not matched to a gene: 8. Germline CDR1 is MNHEY and CDR2 is SVGAGI. The CDR3 is 16 amino acids. The CDR3 DNA reads TGTGCCAGCAGTTCTTTAGCGGGGGGGTTCGGAGAGACCCAGTACTTC. It is translated as CASSSLAGGFGETQYF.

V gene TRBV7-9 combines with J gene TRBJ2-7; D ambiguous. The CDR3 length is 13 residues. Germline V gives CDR1 SEHNR, CDR2 FQNEAQ (reference sequence). CDR3 sequence: CSSSPSEAYEQYV. The CDR3 DNA reads as TGTTCCAGCAGCCCATCAGAGGCCTACGAGCAGTACGTC.

In its sample, this clone was seen once. The rearrangement links TRBV7-3 to TRBJ2-5; TRBD2 is a possible D gene (5 bases). Germline CDR1 reads SGHTA; CDR2 reads FQGTGA. This CDR3 has 14 amino acids. The V gene lost 0 bases and the J gene lost 5 bases, with 10 bases spanning the gap. The DNA for the CDR3 is TGTGCCAGCAGCTTAACGGGGAGTCGGGAGACCCAGTACTTC. The encoded protein is CASSLTGSRETQYF.

The V gene is TRBV7-2, the J gene TRBJ1-1; D may be TRBD1 (6 bases). Trimming took off 5 bases at V and 11 bases at J, with 21 bases between the two ends. The CDR3 extends over 14 amino acids. Germline CDR1 reads SGHTA; CDR2 reads FQGNSA. This CDR3 is CASSPDPGGRRAFF. The CDR3 coding sequence is TGTGCCAGCAGCCCTGACCCGGGGGGCAGGAGGGCTTTCTTT.

This clone has only one observation. The chain combines TRBV7-9 with TRBJ1-2; 7 bases are shared with TRBD1. Germline values: CDR1 SEHNR, CDR2 FQNEAQ (reference sequence). The CDR3 length is 16 residues. V was pared by 2 bases and J by 2 bases, with 8 bases of the junction left unmatched. The CDR3 sequence: CASSLIVGQLNYGYTF. CDR3 coding DNA: TGTGCCAGCAGCTTAATAGTGGGACAGCTAAACTATGGCTACACCTTC.

This chain connects TRBV6-5 to TRBJ1-2, with a tentative D call TRBD1 (5 bases). This CDR3 comprises 14 residues. Germline assignment: CDR1 MNHEY and CDR2 SVGAGI. V lost 6 bases and J 0 bases, leaving 11 bases between the germline ends. The CDR3 protein is CASRATATNYGYTF. The CDR3, as DNA: TGTGCCAGCAGAGCGACAGCAACTAACTATGGCTACACCTTC.

This clone was observed a single time. The chain recombines TRBV4-1 with TRBJ1-2, with D unresolved. The CDR3 covers 16 residues. Trimming removed 1 base at V and 5 bases at J, with 17 bases between. Per germline, CDR1 MGHRA and CDR2 YSYEKL. Here the CDR3 reads CASSQAAGTALYGYTF. The CDR3 DNA is TGCGCCAGCAGCCAAGCAGCAGGAACCGCCCTTTATGGCTACACCTTC.

This clone was observed a few times. The chain has TRBV6-6 and TRBJ1-5; D is uncertain. The CDR3 loop spans 13 amino acids. The germline gives CDR1 MNHNY, CDR2 SVGAGI (reference sequence). Trimming left V 10 bases short and J 7 bases short, with 17 bases between. CDR3 in amino acids: CATCREGRQPQHF. The DNA of the CDR3 is TGTGCCACCTGTCGCGAGGGAAGGCAGCCCCAGCATTTT.

The genes are TRBV5-1 and TRBJ2-1; D might be TRBD2 (7 bases). The ends were cut back, 4 bases at V and 0 bases at J, with 20 bases in the middle. In germline, CDR1 is SGHRS, CDR2 YFSETQ. CDR3 size: 18 residues. The CDR3 DNA sequence: TGCGCCAGCAGCCACGGTTCGGGGGGCCGCCCCTCCTACAATGAGCAGTTCTTC. Translation gives CASSHGSGGRPSYNEQFF.

The CDR3 loop is CASSLGGGNYGYTF. In DNA, the CDR3 is TGTGCCAGCAGTTTAGGAGGGGGCAACTATGGCTACACCTTC. V and J are TRBV27 and TRBJ1-2, with 7 bases identical to TRBD1. V shed 2 bases and J 2 bases; nucleotides not matched to a gene: 2. Germline V gene data show CDR1 as MNHEY and CDR2 as SMNVEV (reference sequence). The CDR3 runs to 14 residues.

This chain uses TRBV28 with TRBJ2-5; no definite D call. TRBJ2-7 explains the end of the DNA better; the J call may be wrong. The length of the CDR3 is 15 residues. Germline CDR1 MDHEN, CDR2 SYDVKM. The CDR3 protein is CASSLPQPSSYEQYF. In DNA, the CDR3 is TGTGCCAGCAGTTTACCCCAACCTTCCTCCTACGAGCAGTACTTC.

The chain recombines TRBV4-2 with TRBJ2-1, with 11 bases that match TRBD2. V lost 3 bases to trimming and J lost 9 bases; unmatched junction nucleotides: 10. Germline lookup yields CDR1 LGHNA and CDR2 YNFKEQ. This CDR3 comprises 16 residues. The CDR3 coding sequence is TGTGCCAGCAGCCAGGCTCTAGCGGGGGGTACTGGTGAGCAGTTCTTC. The encoded protein is CASSQALAGGTGEQFF.

The genes are TRBV5-1 and TRBJ2-3; 8 positions agree with TRBD2. Per the germline V gene, CDR1 is SGHRS and CDR2 is YFSETQ. CDR3 size: 14 residues. The V segment lost 4 bases and the J segment 5 bases; nucleotides outside the gene matches: 6. The CDR3 nucleotides are TGCGCCAGCAGCCCGAGCGGGGGTCTAGATACGCAGTATTTT. Amino acid sequence: CASSPSGGLDTQYF. The variable domain in full, completed from reference TRBV5-1 and TRBJ2-3, reads KAGVTQTPRYLIKTRGQQVTLSCSPISGHRSVSWYQQTPGQGLQFLFEYFSETQRNKGNFPGRFSGRQFSNSRSEMNVSTLELGDSALYLCASSPSGGLDTQYFGPGTRLTVL.